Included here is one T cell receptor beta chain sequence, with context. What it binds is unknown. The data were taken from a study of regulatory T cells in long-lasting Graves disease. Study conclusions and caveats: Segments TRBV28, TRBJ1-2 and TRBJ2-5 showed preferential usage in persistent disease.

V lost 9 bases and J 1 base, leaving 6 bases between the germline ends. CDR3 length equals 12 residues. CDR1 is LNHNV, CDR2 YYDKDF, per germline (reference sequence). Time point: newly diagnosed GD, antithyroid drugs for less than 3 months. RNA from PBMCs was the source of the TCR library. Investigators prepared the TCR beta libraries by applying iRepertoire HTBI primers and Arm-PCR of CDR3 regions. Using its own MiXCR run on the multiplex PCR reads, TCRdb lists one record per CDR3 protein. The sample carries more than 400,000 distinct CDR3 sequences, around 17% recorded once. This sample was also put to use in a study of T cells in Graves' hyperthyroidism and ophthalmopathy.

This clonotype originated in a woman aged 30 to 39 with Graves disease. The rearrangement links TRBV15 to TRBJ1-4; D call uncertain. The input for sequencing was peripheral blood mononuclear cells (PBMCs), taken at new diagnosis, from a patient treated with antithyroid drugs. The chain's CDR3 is CATARTNEKLFF. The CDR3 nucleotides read TGTGCCACGGCTAGAACTAATGAAAAACTGTTTTTT. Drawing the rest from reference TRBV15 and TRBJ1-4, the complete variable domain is DAMVIQNPRYQVTQFGKPVTLSCSQTLNHNVMYWYQQKSSQAPKLLFHYYDKDFNNEADTPDNFQSRRPNTSFCFLDIRSPGLGDTAMYLCATARTNEKLFFGSGTQLSVL.